The subject of this entry is one TCR beta chain. This sample was taken from a study of PD-1 blockade in classical Hodgkin lymphoma. The CDR3 is made up of 16 amino acids. J gave up 2 bases and V 4 bases, and 10 bases lay outside the gene matches. Germline CDR1 reads SQVTM; CDR2 reads ANQGSEA. Time point indicated: cycle 4 day 1 (C4D1), after about 6 weeks of nivolumab. No patient escaped relapse after autologous stem cell transplantation, and brentuximab vedotin exposure varied. Generated by immunoSEQ multiplex PCR, the TCRdb table keeps only in-frame clones and is missing some. The profile shows over 75,000 clones, about nine tenths of them singletons.

This chain joins TRBV29-1 and TRBJ1-1; 10 bases line up with TRBD1. The source material was peripheral blood mononuclear cells (PBMCs), sampled before the fourth cycle of nivolumab. The TCR was taken from a human donor with classical Hodgkin lymphoma. The CDR3 is CSVALGTGVGNTEAFF. In DNA form, the CDR3 reads TGCAGCGTTGCCTTAGGGACAGGGGTGGGAAACACTGAAGCTTTCTTT.